This is a list of T cell receptor beta chains from one sample in a study of brain T cells in children with intractable seizures. Generated by immunoSEQ multiplex PCR, the TCRdb table keeps only in-frame clones and is missing some. The sample consists of hundreds of thousands of clones, roughly 92% of them appearing once. The material was peripheral blood, obtained less than 6 months after surgery. These receptors were taken from a boy in the first two years of life with tuberous sclerosis and intractable seizures. Each CDR3 is given with its conserved first and last residue. Fields, in order: D gene, J gene, V gene, clone size, CDR3 DNA, CDR3 protein. The D gene is left open where the match is weak. Some rows mark clone size as missing; the rest say once, few, many or name a class of expanded clone.

.,TRBJ1-2,TRBV3-1/TRBV3-2,.,TGTGCCAGCAGCCCTTTTTCAGGGAATGGCTACACCTTC,CASSPFSGNGYTF
.,TRBJ2-1,TRBV5-6,.,TGTGCCAGCAGCTTGTTAGGCAGGGACAATGAGCAGTTCTTC,CASSLLGRDNEQFF
TRBD1,TRBJ1-2,TRBV29-1,.,TGCAGCGCCACTACAGGGGGCTTTGGCTACACCTTC,CSATTGGFGYTF
TRBD2,TRBJ2-1,TRBV10-2,.,TGCGCCAGCAGTGAGTCGGGACTAGCGGGCTACAATGAGCAGTTCTTC,CASSESGLAGYNEQFF
TRBD1,TRBJ1-2,TRBV11-3,.,TGTGCCAGCAGCGGAAGACAGGGTGACTATGGCTACACCTTC,CASSGRQGDYGYTF
.,TRBJ2-2,TRBV7-3,.,TGTGCCAGCAGCTTAACTACAGGGCGGAACACCGGGGAGCTGTTTTTT,CASSLTTGRNTGELFF
.,TRBJ1-1,TRBV21-1,.,TGTGCCAGCCTAGATTCCGGGACAGGGGCTTTCGACACTGAAGCTTTCTTT,CASLDSGTGAFDTEAFF
.,TRBJ2-7,TRBV2,.,TGTGCCAGCAGTGATATGGGGGATAAATCCTACGAGCAGTACTTC,CASSDMGDKSYEQYF
TRBD2,TRBJ2-3,TRBV12-5,.,TGTGCTAGTGGTTTGCCCCTGGGACTAGCGGCCTACACAGATACGCAGTATTTT,CASGLPLGLAAYTDTQYF
TRBD1,TRBJ1-2,TRBV2,.,TGTGCCAGCAGCTCCCCCCGGGACAGCCCTAACTATGGCTACACCTTC,CASSSPRDSPNYGYTF
.,TRBJ1-2,TRBV3-1/TRBV3-2,.,TGTGCCAGCAGCCTTGGCTATGGCTACACCTTC,CASSLGYGYTF
.,TRBJ1-1,TRBV30,.,TGTGCCTGGATCCCTACCACAGGGATCGGGGGGGAAGCTTTCTTT,CAWIPTTGIGGEAFF
.,TRBJ2-1,TRBV5-4,.,TGTGCCAGCAGCTTGGGCACTAGGGTTCTCCATGAGCAGTTCTTC,CASSLGTRVLHEQFF
.,TRBJ1-4,TRBV6-5,.,TGTGCCAGCAGTTACTCGGAGGGGTTAGAAAAACTGTTTTTT,CASSYSEGLEKLFF
.,TRBJ2-3,TRBV5-5,.,TGTGCCAGCAGCTTACTAGCCGCAATCACAGATACGCAGTATTTT,CASSLLAAITDTQYF
.,TRBJ1-1,TRBV5-1,.,TGCGCCAGCAGCTTGGAGGGCAGCCCGAACACTGAAGCTTTCTTT,CASSLEGSPNTEAFF
.,TRBJ1-1,TRBV19,.,TGTGCCAGTAAGATGGGGGAGAACACTGAAGCTTTCTTT,CASKMGENTEAFF
TRBD2,TRBJ2-6,TRBV20-1,.,TGCAGTGCTAGTGTGGGAGGGCCGTCTGGGGCCAACGTCCTGACTTTC,CSASVGGPSGANVLTF
.,TRBJ1-5,TRBV19,.,TGTGCCAGTAGTACTACTGACAGCCCCAATCAGCCCCAGCATTTT,CASSTTDSPNQPQHF
TRBD1,TRBJ1-4,TRBV2,.,TGTGCCATTGCGCGGGACAGGGACGATGAAAAACTGTTTTTT,CAIARDRDDEKLFF
.,TRBJ2-3,TRBV21-1,.,TGTGCCAGCAGCAGCGACAGGGGAGAAACTACTAGCACAGATACGCAGTATTTT,CASSSDRGETTSTDTQYF
.,TRBJ1-5,TRBV6-1,.,TGTGCCAGCAGTGAGGAGGCCCAGCATTTT,CASSEEAQHF
TRBD2,TRBJ2-7,TRBV12-5,.,TGTGCTAGTGGTTTCCCCCGACTAGCGGGAGACTACGAGCAGTACTTC,CASGFPRLAGDYEQYF
.,TRBJ1-1,TRBV6-1,.,TGTGCCAGCAGTGATTGGGGAGGGACTTGGGGCCAGGCTTTCTTT,CASSDWGGTWGQAFF
TRBD1,TRBJ1-4,TRBV5-1,.,TGCGCCAGCAGCTCGACAGGGACTAATGAAAAACTGTTTTTT,CASSSTGTNEKLFF
.,TRBJ1-1,TRBV9,.,TGTGCCAGCAGCGTAGAGTGGACGAGCACTGAAGCTTTCTTT,CASSVEWTSTEAFF
.,TRBJ2-7,TRBV6-1,.,TGTGCCAGCAGTGAATATTCAGGGGGGAACTACGAGCAGTACTTC,CASSEYSGGNYEQYF
.,TRBJ1-2,TRBV7-9,.,TGTGCCAGCAGCTTACCTGGGGGCCGTGGGCCTTCCTATGGCTACACCTTC,CASSLPGGRGPSYGYTF
TRBD2,TRBJ2-3,TRBV18,.,TGTGCCAGCTCCCGGGACTACACAGATACGCAGTATTTT,CASSRDYTDTQYF
.,TRBJ2-7,TRBV3-1/TRBV3-2,.,TGTGCCAGCAGCCATGCAAGGGGTTACGAGCAGTACTTC,CASSHARGYEQYF
.,TRBJ1-3,TRBV24-1,.,TGTGCCACCAGTGATTTGGTGCAGGAGCGTAACTCTGGAAACACCATATATTTT,CATSDLVQERNSGNTIYF
.,TRBJ2-5,TRBV7-9,.,TGTGCCAGCAGCTCTCCCATTGGGGGGTGGGAGACCCAGTACTTC,CASSSPIGGWETQYF
.,TRBJ1-2,TRBV30,.,TGTGCCTGGAGCCATGGGAATGGCTACACCTTC,CAWSHGNGYTF
.,TRBJ1-2,TRBV28,.,TGTGCCAGCACCTTAGGTGGACGGGCTGGCTACACCTTC,CASTLGGRAGYTF
.,TRBJ1-1,TRBV24-1,few,TGTGCCACCAGTGATTCGGGGGGCACTGAAGCTTTCTTT,CATSDSGGTEAFF
.,TRBJ2-5,TRBV9,.,TGTGCCAGCAGCGTAGCGGCTTACCAAGAGACCCAGTACTTC,CASSVAAYQETQYF
.,TRBJ2-2,TRBV6-5,.,TGTGCCAGCAGCCAGACAGGCAGTGCCGGGGAGCTGTTTTTT,CASSQTGSAGELFF
.,TRBJ1-1,TRBV18,.,TGTGCCAGCTCATCCCCTACAGAGAACACTGAAGCTTTCTTT,CASSSPTENTEAFF
.,TRBJ2-4,TRBV7-9,.,TGTGCCAGCAGCCCTACGAGCCTAGCCAAAAACATTCAGTACTTC,CASSPTSLAKNIQYF
.,TRBJ1-1,TRBV5-1,.,TGCGCCAGCAGCGGGGGGCAATCGGTCTCTGAAGCTTTCTTT,CASSGGQSVSEAFF